This T cell receptor (beta chain) came from a study of cytomegalovirus exposure and HLA in healthy donors. The PCR was carried out with 60 Vbeta primers and 13 Jbeta primers. The repertoire was sequenced with immunoSEQ multiplex PCR; TCRdb's copy has only in-frame clones and lacks some. The table records about 190,000 clones, 70% to 90% of them present only once. The TCR originated in a woman under 30 in good health and CMV-seropositive. The specimen was PBMCs.

The CDR3 DNA reads as TGTGCCAGTAGTATGGGCAGTACCTACGAGCAGTACGTC. Translated, it gives CASSMGSTYEQYV. The chain is built from TRBV19 and TRBJ2-7; no reliable D call. V lost 3 bases to trimming and J lost 2 bases, with 8 bases between them. Germline V CDR1 and CDR2: LNHDA, SQIVND (reference sequence). The CDR3 sequence is 13 residues long.